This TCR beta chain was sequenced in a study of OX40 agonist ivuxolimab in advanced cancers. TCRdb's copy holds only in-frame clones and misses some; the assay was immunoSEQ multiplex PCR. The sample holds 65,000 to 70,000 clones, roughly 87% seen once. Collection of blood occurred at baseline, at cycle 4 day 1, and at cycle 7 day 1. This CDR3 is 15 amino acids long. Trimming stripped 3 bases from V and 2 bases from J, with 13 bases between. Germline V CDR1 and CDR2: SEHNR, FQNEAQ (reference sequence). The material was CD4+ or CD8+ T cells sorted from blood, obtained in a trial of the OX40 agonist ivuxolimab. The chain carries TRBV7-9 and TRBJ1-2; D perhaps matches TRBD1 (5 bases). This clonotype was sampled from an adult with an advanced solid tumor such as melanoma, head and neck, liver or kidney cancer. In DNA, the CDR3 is TGTGCCAGCAGCTTTGGGCAGGGCGTGAACTATGGCTACACCTTC. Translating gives CASSFGQGVNYGYTF.